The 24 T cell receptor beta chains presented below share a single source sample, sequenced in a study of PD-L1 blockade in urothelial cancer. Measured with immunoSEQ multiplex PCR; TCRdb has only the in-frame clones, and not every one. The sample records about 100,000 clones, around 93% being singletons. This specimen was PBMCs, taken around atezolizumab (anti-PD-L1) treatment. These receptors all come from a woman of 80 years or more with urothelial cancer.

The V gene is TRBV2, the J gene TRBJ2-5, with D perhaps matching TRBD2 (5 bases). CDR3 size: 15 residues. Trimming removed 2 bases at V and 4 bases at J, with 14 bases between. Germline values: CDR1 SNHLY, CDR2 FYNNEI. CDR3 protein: CASSEMGLRGETQYF. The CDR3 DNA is TGTGCCAGCAGTGAAATGGGCCTACGGGGAGAGACCCAGTACTTC. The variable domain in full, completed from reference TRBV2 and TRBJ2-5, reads EPEVTQTPSHQVTQMGQEVILRCVPISNHLYFYWYRQILGQKVEFLVSFYNNEISEKSEIFDDQFSVERPDGSNFTLKIRSTKLEDSAMYFCASSEMGLRGETQYFGPGTRLLVL.

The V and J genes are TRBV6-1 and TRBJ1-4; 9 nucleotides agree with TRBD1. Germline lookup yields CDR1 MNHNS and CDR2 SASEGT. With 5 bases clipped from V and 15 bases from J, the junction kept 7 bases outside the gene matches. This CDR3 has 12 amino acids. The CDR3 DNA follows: TGTGCCAGCAGTATTCGGACAGGGGATTTGTTTTTT. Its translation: CASSIRTGDLFF.

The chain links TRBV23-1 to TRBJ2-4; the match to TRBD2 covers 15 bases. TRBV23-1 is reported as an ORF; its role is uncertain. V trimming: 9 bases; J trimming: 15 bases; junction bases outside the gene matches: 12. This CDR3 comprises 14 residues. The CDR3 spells CARSGTSGRRGRYF. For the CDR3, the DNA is TGCGCCAGGTCCGGGACTAGCGGGAGGAGGGGCCGGTACTTC.

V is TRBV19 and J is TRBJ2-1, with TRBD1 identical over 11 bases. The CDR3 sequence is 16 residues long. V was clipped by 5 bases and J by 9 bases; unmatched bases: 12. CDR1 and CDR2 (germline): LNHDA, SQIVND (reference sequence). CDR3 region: CASSERGTGGTGEQFF. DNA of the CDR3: TGTGCCAGTAGTGAACGCGGGACAGGGGGGACCGGTGAGCAGTTCTTC.

In nucleotides, the CDR3 is TGTGCCAGCAGTTACGGTTCGGGACAGAGAACAGATACGCAGTATTTT. This codes for CASSYGSGQRTDTQYF. The chain is built from TRBV6-6 and TRBJ2-3; 7 positions agree with TRBD1. The CDR3 runs 16 residues. In germline, CDR1 is MNHNY, CDR2 SVGAGI (reference sequence). The V gene end was trimmed by 2 bases and the J gene end by 3 bases; junction bases not matched to a gene: 8.

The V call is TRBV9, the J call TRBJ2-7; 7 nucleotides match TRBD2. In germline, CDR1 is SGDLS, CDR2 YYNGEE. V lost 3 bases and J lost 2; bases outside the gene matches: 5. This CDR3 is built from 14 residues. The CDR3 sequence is CASSAGGGTYEQYF. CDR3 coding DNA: TGTGCCAGCAGCGCTGGGGGGGGAACCTACGAGCAGTACTTC.

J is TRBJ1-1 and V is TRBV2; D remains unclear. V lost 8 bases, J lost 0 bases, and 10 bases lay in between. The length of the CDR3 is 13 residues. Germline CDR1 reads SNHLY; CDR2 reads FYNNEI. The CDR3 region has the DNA TGTGCCAGCCGGTTGATACTGAACACTGAAGCTTTCTTT. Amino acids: CASRLILNTEAFF.

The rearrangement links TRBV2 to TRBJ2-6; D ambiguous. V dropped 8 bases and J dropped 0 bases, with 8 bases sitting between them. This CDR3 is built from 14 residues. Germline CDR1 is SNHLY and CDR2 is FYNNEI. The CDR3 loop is CASDMLSGANVLTF. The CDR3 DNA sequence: TGTGCCAGCGACATGCTCTCTGGGGCCAACGTCCTGACTTTC.

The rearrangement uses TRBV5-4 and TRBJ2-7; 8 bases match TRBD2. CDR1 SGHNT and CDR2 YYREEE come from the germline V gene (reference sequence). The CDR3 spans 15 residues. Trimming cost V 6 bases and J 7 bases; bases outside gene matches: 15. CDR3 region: CASNSRTSPMGEQYF. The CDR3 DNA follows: TGTGCCAGCAATTCGCGGACTAGCCCGATGGGGGAGCAGTACTTC.

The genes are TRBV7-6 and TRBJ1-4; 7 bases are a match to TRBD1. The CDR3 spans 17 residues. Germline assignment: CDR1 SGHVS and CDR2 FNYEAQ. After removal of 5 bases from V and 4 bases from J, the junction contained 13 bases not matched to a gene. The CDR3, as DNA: TGTGCCAGCAGCCTCACCCCGACAGGGCCCTATAATGAAAAACTGTTTTTT. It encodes CASSLTPTGPYNEKLFF.

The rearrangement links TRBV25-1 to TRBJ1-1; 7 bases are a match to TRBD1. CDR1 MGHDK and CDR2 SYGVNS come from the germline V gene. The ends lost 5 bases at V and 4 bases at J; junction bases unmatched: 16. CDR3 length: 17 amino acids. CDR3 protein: CASSWSGSGGRSTEAFF. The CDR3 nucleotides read TGTGCCAGCAGTTGGTCCGGGTCAGGGGGTAGGTCCACTGAAGCTTTCTTT.

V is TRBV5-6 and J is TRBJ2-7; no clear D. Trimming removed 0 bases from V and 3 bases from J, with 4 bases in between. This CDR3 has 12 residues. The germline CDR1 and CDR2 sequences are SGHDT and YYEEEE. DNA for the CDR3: TGTGCCAGCAGCTTGGGCGACTACGAGCAGTACTTC. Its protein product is CASSLGDYEQYF.

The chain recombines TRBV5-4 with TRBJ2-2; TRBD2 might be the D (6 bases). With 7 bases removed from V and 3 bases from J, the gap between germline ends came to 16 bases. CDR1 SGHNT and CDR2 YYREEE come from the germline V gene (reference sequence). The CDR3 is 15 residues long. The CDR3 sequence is CASEPSPGDTGELFF. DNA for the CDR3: TGTGCCAGCGAACCTTCACCGGGAGACACCGGGGAGCTGTTTTTT.

The CDR3 loop is CSVISRGVNVLTF. CDR3 sequence (DNA): TGCAGCGTTATAAGCAGGGGAGTCAACGTCCTGACTTTC. V usage is TRBV29-1 and J usage is TRBJ2-6; tentatively, D is TRBD1 (6 bases). CDR1 SQVTM and CDR2 ANQGSEA come from the germline V gene. Trimming cost V 5 bases and J 9 bases, with 14 bases left between them. CDR3 length: 13 amino acids.

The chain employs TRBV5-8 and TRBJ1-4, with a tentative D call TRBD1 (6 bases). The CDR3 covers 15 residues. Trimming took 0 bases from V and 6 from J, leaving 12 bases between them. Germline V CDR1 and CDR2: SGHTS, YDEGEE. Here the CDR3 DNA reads TGTGCCAGCAGCTTGGGTACAGGGAGGGATGAAAAACTGTTTTTT. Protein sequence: CASSLGTGRDEKLFF.

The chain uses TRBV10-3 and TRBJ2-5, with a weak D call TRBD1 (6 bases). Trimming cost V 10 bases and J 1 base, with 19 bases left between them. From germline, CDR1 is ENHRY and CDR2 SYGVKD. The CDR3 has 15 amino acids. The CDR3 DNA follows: TGTGCCACAAGACACAGGGAGACAGTCCAAGAGACCCAGTACTTC. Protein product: CATRHRETVQETQYF.

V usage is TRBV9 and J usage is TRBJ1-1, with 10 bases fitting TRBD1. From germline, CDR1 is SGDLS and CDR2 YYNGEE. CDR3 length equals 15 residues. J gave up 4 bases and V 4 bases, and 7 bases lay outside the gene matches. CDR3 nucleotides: TGTGCCAGCAGCCCCGGGGACAGGGGCGGCACTGAAGCTTTCTTT. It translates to CASSPGDRGGTEAFF.

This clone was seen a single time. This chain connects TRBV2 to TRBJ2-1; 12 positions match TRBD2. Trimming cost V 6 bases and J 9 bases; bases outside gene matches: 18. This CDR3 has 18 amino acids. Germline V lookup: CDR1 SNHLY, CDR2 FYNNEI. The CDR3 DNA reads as TGTGCCAGCAGAGACTTGGGAGCTAGCGGGAGGGAGTTGGGTGAGCAGTTCTTC. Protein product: CASRDLGASGRELGEQFF.

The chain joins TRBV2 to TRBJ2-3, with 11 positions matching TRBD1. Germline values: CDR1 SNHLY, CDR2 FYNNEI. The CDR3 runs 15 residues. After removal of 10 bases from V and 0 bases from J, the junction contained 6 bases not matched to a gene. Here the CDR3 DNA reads TGTGCCACTCCGCGGGACAGGGGGAGCACAGATACGCAGTATTTT. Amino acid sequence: CATPRDRGSTDTQYF.

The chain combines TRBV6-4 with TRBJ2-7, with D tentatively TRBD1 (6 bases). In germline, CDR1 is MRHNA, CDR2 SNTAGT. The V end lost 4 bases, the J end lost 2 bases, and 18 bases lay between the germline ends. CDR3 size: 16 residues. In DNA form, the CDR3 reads TGTGCCAGCAGTGGGGGAGACAGGTCGGCCACCTACGAGCAGTACTTC. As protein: CASSGGDRSATYEQYF.

The CDR3 bases are TGTGCCAGCAGTTTACCAAGGACTAGCGGGAGGGCCCTCGTAAAGACCCAGTACTTC. Encoded protein: CASSLPRTSGRALVKTQYF. The genes are TRBV28 and TRBJ2-5; 15 nucleotides agree with TRBD2. Germline-derived CDR1 and CDR2 are MDHEN and SYDVKM. The CDR3 spans 19 residues. V dropped 2 bases and J dropped 6; count of bases not matched to a gene: 13.

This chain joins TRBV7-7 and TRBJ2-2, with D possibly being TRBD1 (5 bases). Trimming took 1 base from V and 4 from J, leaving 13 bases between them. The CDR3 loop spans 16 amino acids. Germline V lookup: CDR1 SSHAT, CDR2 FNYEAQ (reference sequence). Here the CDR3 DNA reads TGTGCCAGCAGCTTAGAGCCAGGGATCGGCACCGGGGAGCTGTTTTTT. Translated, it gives CASSLEPGIGTGELFF.

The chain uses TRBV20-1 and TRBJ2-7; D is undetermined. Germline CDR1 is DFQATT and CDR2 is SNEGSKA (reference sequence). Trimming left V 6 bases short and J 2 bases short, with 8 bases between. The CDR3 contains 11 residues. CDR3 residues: CSAADAYEQYF. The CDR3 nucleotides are TGCAGTGCGGCGGATGCCTACGAGCAGTACTTC.

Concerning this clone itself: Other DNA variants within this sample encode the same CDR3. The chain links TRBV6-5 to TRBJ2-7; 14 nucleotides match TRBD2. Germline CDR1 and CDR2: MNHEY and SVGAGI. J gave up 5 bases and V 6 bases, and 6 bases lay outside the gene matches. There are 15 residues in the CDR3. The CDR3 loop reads CASSRGTSGRNEQYF. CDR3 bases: TGTGCCAGCAGCCGTGGGACTAGCGGGAGAAACGAGCAGTACTTC.